This is a list of T cell receptor beta chains from one sample in a study of T cell responses to AZD1222 COVID-19 vaccine. Method: immunoSEQ multiplex PCR; TCRdb's copy keeps in-frame clones and lacks some. This sample has under 130,000 clones; less than 95% occur once, and the top ten carry 4% to 6%. The specimen was peripheral blood, collected on day 0 of AZD1222 vaccination. The receptors were sampled from an adult in good health. CDR3s include the opening cysteine and the closing phenylalanine or tryptophan. The D gene is left open where the match is weak. Part of the rows lack a size; the others show once, few, many or a class for expanded clones.

>TRBD1|TRBV4-2|TRBJ1-4|NA
TGTGCCAGCAGCCAAGGCCAGGGGGCCCATGAAAAACTGTTTTTT
CASSQGQGAHEKLFF
>NA|TRBV23-1|TRBJ1-1|once
TGCGCCAGCGGTAAGCTCTCTCGGGGACACACTGAAGCTTTCTTT
CASGKLSRGHTEAFF
>NA|TRBV28|TRBJ1-5|NA
TGTGCCAGCAGTTTCGGGACAACCCCACGGCAGCCCCAGCATTTT
CASSFGTTPRQPQHF
>TRBD1|TRBV3-1/TRBV3-2|TRBJ1-6|NA
TGTGCCAGCAGCCCAGGACAGGGGGTTGTGGGCTCACCCCTCCACTTT
CASSPGQGVVGSPLHF
>TRBD2|TRBV4-1|TRBJ2-5|once
TGCGCCAGCAGCCAAGACCGGGGGGGCTTAGAGACCCAGTACTTC
CASSQDRGGLETQYF
>TRBD2|TRBV27|TRBJ2-6|NA
TGTGCCAGCAGTCACCTCAGCGGGGGGGCCGGGGCCAACGTCCTGACTTTC
CASSHLSGGAGANVLTF
>NA|TRBV5-4|TRBJ2-7|NA
TGTGCCAGCAGCCCAGACTTGTCCTACGAGCAGTACTTC
CASSPDLSYEQYF
>TRBD1|TRBV23-1|TRBJ1-5|NA
TGCGCCAGCAGTCCCGTGAGGTCCAGGGGGGTTAGCAATCAGCCCCAGCATTTT
CASSPVRSRGVSNQPQHF
>NA|TRBV28|TRBJ1-6|NA
TGTGCCAGCAGTTTACCCCTGGTTGTATCTGTTGATTCACCCCTCCACTTT
CASSLPLVVSVDSPLHF
>TRBD1|TRBV6-5|TRBJ2-7|NA
TGTGCCAGCAGTTACGCGTACAGGGGAACCTACGAGCAGTACTTC
CASSYAYRGTYEQYF